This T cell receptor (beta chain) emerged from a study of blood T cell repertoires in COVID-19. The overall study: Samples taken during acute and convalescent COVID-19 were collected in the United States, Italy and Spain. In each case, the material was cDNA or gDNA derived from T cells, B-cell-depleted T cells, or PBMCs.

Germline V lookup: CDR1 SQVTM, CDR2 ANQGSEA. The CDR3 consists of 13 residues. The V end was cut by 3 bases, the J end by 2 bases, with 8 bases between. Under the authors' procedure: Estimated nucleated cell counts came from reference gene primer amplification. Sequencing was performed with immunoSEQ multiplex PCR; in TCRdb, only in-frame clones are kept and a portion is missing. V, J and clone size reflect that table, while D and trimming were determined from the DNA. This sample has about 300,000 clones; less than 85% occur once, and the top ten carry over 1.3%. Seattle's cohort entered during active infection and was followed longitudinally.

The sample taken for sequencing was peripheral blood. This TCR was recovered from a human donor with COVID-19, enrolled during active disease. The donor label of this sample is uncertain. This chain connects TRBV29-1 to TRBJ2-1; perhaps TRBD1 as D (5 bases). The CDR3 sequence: CSVDREPYNEQFF. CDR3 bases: TGCAGCGTTGACAGGGAACCCTACAATGAGCAGTTCTTC.